This note documents a single T cell receptor (beta chain) sequence. Germline V lookup: CDR1 SGHAT, CDR2 FQNNGV. The ends were cut back, 5 bases at V and 0 bases at J, with 9 bases in the middle. CDR3 length: 14 residues. Expressed TCRB transcripts were sequenced after all isolated RNA was converted to cDNA. Produced via immunoSEQ multiplex PCR; TCRdb's table is partial and in-frame only. Altogether around 250,000 clones are present, about 25% being singletons, with the ten largest covering roughly 4.1%. This sample is part of a study of beta chain features in type 1 diabetes. Material: central memory CD4+ T cells from blood. This TCR was recovered from a man younger than 40 in good health. This chain uses TRBV11-2 with TRBJ2-3; unclear D gene. CDR3 region: CASSRIPSTDTQYF. The CDR3 region has the DNA TGTGCCAGCAGCCGGATTCCGAGCACAGATACGCAGTATTTT.